These 23 T cell receptor beta chains originate from one sample sequenced in a study of healthy donors' naive CD4 and CD8 T cells. A linear amplification protocol produced the TCR libraries from about 0.45 ug of total RNA. TCRdb recomputed calls from the reads with MiXCR, one row per CDR3 protein. The sample consists of approximately 200,000 distinct CDR3 sequences, 65% to 75% of them appearing once. Sequenced material: naive CD4+ and CD8+ T cells sorted from blood, pooled from several donors. Receptor source: a pool of human donors in good health; the sample pools cells from several healthy donors.

V is TRBV5-1 and J is TRBJ1-3, with D possibly matching TRBD1 (6 bases). The CDR3 is 14 residues long. V was cut by 5 bases and J by 2 bases, with 11 bases left in between. Germline V gene data show CDR1 as SGHRS and CDR2 as YFSETQ. CDR3 amino acids: CASSPDSTGNTIYF. The DNA of the CDR3 is TGCGCCAGCAGTCCGGACAGCACTGGAAACACCATATATTTT.

The chain is built from TRBV19 and TRBJ1-5; TRBD1 aligns across 7 bases. This CDR3 spans 15 amino acids. Germline CDR1 reads LNHDA; CDR2 reads SQIVND (reference sequence). J gave up 1 base and V 2 bases, and 2 bases lay outside the gene matches. The CDR3 DNA is TGTGCCAGTAGTATACGACAGGGAAGCAATCAGCCCCAGCATTTT. Its protein product is CASSIRQGSNQPQHF. The variable domain in full, completed from reference TRBV19 and TRBJ1-5, reads DGGITQSPKYLFRKEGQNVTLSCEQNLNHDAMYWYRQDPGQGLRLIYYSQIVNDFQKGDIAEGYSVSREKKESFPLTVTSAQKNPTAFYLCASSIRQGSNQPQHFGDGTRLSIL.

The chain's CDR3 is CSVSKGGTEQFF. The CDR3 bases are TGCAGCGTTTCAAAGGGAGGAACTGAGCAGTTCTTC. This chain connects TRBV29-1 to TRBJ2-1; maybe TRBD2 (6 bases). Germline lookup yields CDR1 SQVTM and CDR2 ANQGSEA. CDR3 length: 12 amino acids. V lost 5 bases and J 9 bases, leaving 14 bases between the germline ends.

The chain uses TRBV13 and TRBJ2-1, with a possible D match to TRBD2 (5 bases). V was cut by 5 bases and J by 0 bases, with 17 bases left in between. Germline loops: CDR1 PRHDT, CDR2 FYEKMQ (reference sequence). The CDR3 has 17 residues. The CDR3 DNA is TGTGCCAGCAGCCATAGTCGGAGGAGCAGCTCCTACAATGAGCAGTTCTTC. Its translation: CASSHSRRSSSYNEQFF.

J is TRBJ2-1 and V is TRBV2; D is unclear. The CDR3 contains 14 residues. Germline V gene lookup returns CDR1 SNHLY and CDR2 FYNNEI. The germline V and J ends were trimmed by 1 base and 9 bases, with 13 bases remaining between them. The CDR3 DNA sequence: TGTGCCAGCAGTGAAGGAGCACGGTGGGGTGAGCAGTTCTTC. Encoded protein: CASSEGARWGEQFF.

This clonotype was seen more than once but under ten times. The DNA for the CDR3 is TGTGCCAGCAGCTTTGGGGGCTCCGAGCAGTACTTC. It is translated as CASSFGGSEQYF. This chain uses TRBV5-4 with TRBJ2-7, with a weak D call TRBD1 (6 bases). Germline assignment: CDR1 SGHNT and CDR2 YYREEE (reference sequence). Trimming removed 2 bases from V and 6 bases from J, with 9 bases in between. The CDR3 is made up of 12 amino acids.

This clonotype has more than one count but fewer than ten. The rearrangement links TRBV6-5 to TRBJ1-2; D gene uncertain. V lost 0 bases, J lost 6 bases, and 14 bases lay in between. This CDR3 is built from 15 residues. Germline V gene lookup returns CDR1 MNHEY and CDR2 SVGAGI. CDR3 bases: TGTGCCAGCAGTTACTCGTCCACCCTAGAGGATGGCTACACCTTC. Amino acid sequence: CASSYSSTLEDGYTF.

V usage is TRBV29-1 and J usage is TRBJ1-1; D not certain. Germline CDR1 and CDR2: SQVTM and ANQGSEA. V lost 3 bases and J 4 bases, leaving 9 bases between the germline ends. The CDR3 extends over 12 amino acids. Here the CDR3 DNA reads TGCAGCGTTGAGGGATGGAGCACTGAAGCTTTCTTT. Translation: CSVEGWSTEAFF.

This sequence joins TRBV29-1 and TRBJ2-3; 7 nucleotides align to TRBD1. The ends lost 6 bases at V and 0 bases at J; junction bases unmatched: 15. In germline, CDR1 is SQVTM, CDR2 ANQGSEA. The CDR3 spans 17 residues. The CDR3 nucleotides read TGCAGCGTCGCCGGGACAGAGAACGAGCCTAGCACAGATACGCAGTATTTT. Protein sequence: CSVAGTENEPSTDTQYF.

The chain uses TRBV6-5 and TRBJ1-1; D is possibly TRBD1 (5 bases). The germline V and J ends were trimmed by 7 bases and 4 bases, with 16 bases remaining between them. Germline loops: CDR1 MNHEY, CDR2 SVGAGI. This CDR3 comprises 14 residues. The CDR3 is CASTLGGFSTEAFF. The DNA of the CDR3 is TGTGCCAGCACCCTCGGGGGGTTCAGCACTGAAGCTTTCTTT.

The chain couples TRBV10-3 to TRBJ2-7, with D perhaps TRBD2 (5 bases). V was clipped by 8 bases and J by 1 base, with 12 bases between them. The CDR3 contains 13 residues. CDR1 is ENHRY and CDR2 is SYGVKD in the germline V gene. This CDR3 reads CAIGPSSSYEQYF. The CDR3 DNA sequence: TGTGCCATCGGTCCTAGCTCGTCCTACGAGCAGTACTTC.

The genes are TRBV5-6 and TRBJ2-2; 14 positions agree with TRBD2. The V gene's germline CDR1 is SGHDT and CDR2 YYEEEE. The length of the CDR3 is 16 residues. The trim removed 4 bases at V and 7 bases at J, leaving 6 bases unmatched. The CDR3 DNA is TGTGCCAGCAGCGCGGGGACTAGCGGGAGCTTCGGGGAGCTGTTTTTT. Amino acid sequence: CASSAGTSGSFGELFF.

Only a few counts were recorded for this clonotype. The gene calls are TRBV27 and TRBJ2-7, with D tentatively TRBD2 (6 bases). Trimming cost V 5 bases and J 4 bases, with 24 bases left between them. Germline CDR1 reads MNHEY; CDR2 reads SMNVEV (reference sequence). CDR3 size: 17 residues. This CDR3 is CASSAPEGPAPNYEQYV. Here the CDR3 DNA reads TGTGCCAGCAGTGCCCCGGAGGGGCCCGCCCCAAATTACGAGCAGTACGTC.

The chain recombines TRBV29-1 with TRBJ2-1; D may be TRBD2 (5 bases). The V gene lost 6 bases and the J gene lost 9 bases, with 15 bases spanning the gap. This CDR3 is built from 12 residues. Germline-derived CDR1 and CDR2 are SQVTM and ANQGSEA. CDR3 sequence: CSVGLGLREQFF. The CDR3 region has the DNA TGCAGCGTCGGACTGGGTCTTCGTGAGCAGTTCTTC.

This sequence joins TRBV27 and TRBJ2-1; D is possibly TRBD2 (6 bases). CDR1 is MNHEY and CDR2 is SMNVEV in the germline V gene (reference sequence). The V and J ends lost 3 bases and 3 bases respectively, with 12 bases between them. The CDR3 covers 15 residues. The CDR3 DNA reads TGTGCCAGCAGTTTTTGGCAGGGAGGCTACAATGAGCAGTTCTTC. Translating gives CASSFWQGGYNEQFF.

V is TRBV6-5 and J is TRBJ1-1; no firm D call. This CDR3 has 12 residues. Germline loops: CDR1 MNHEY, CDR2 SVGAGI. V was pared by 5 bases and J by 1 base, with 5 bases between. This CDR3 is CASSKRNTEAFF. The CDR3 DNA reads TGTGCCAGCAGTAAACGGAACACTGAAGCTTTCTTT.

Notes on this clonotype: A junction end diverges from the germline sequence, so it may reflect a read error. The gene calls are TRBV29-1 and TRBJ1-2; D remains ambiguous. Germline values: CDR1 SQVTM, CDR2 ANQGSEA. The CDR3 has 12 amino acids. The CDR3 region has the DNA TGCAGCGCCGGGGAGGGTTACTATGGCCACACCTTC. This translates into CSAGEGYYGHTF.

The J gene is TRBJ2-1, the V gene TRBV18; D ambiguous. The CDR3 covers 15 residues. Germline CDR1 is KGHSH and CDR2 is LQKENI. Trimming took off 1 base at V and 8 bases at J, with 15 bases between the two ends. The CDR3 coding sequence is TGTGCCAGCTCACCACGTACTACCTCTTGGGATGAGCAGTTCTTC. Its translation is CASSPRTTSWDEQFF.

This clonotype was recorded a few times. V and J are TRBV30 and TRBJ1-1; TRBD1 matches at 8 bases. CDR1 and CDR2 (germline): GTSNPN, SVGIG (reference sequence). The CDR3 covers 15 residues. The junction had 9 bases not matched to a gene; V was cut back by 2 bases and J by 4 bases. CDR3 in DNA: TGTGCCTGGAGTACGCCAGGGGGCTGGGGCACTGAAGCTTTCTTT. Its translation: CAWSTPGGWGTEAFF.

The chain links TRBV29-1 to TRBJ2-7, with 7 bases aligning to TRBD1. Trimming at V came to 0 bases and at J to 0 bases, leaving 5 bases not matched to a gene. The germline gives CDR1 SQVTM, CDR2 ANQGSEA. The CDR3 covers 15 residues. CDR3 loop: CSVEEQTGISYEQYF. The CDR3 coding sequence is TGCAGCGTTGAAGAACAGACAGGGATCTCCTACGAGCAGTACTTC.

The chain has TRBV10-3 and TRBJ1-2; TRBD1 matches at 7 bases. Germline values: CDR1 ENHRY, CDR2 SYGVKD. The CDR3 is 16 residues long. The junction had 13 bases not matched to a gene; V was cut back by 6 bases and J by 3 bases. In DNA, the CDR3 is TGTGCCATCAGGGCTGGCCGGGACAGCCTTGACTATGGCTACACCTTC. This codes for CAIRAGRDSLDYGYTF.

The genes are TRBV19 and TRBJ2-5, with a weak D call TRBD2 (5 bases). Deletions cut 4 bases from V and 0 bases from J, with 6 bases between. The CDR3 extends over 13 amino acids. Germline CDR1 and CDR2: LNHDA and SQIVND (reference sequence). CDR3 amino acids: CASSRGYQETQYF. The CDR3 DNA sequence: TGTGCCAGTAGTAGAGGGTACCAAGAGACCCAGTACTTC. Full variable domain (missing parts from reference TRBV19 and TRBJ2-5): DGGITQSPKYLFRKEGQNVTLSCEQNLNHDAMYWYRQDPGQGLRLIYYSQIVNDFQKGDIAEGYSVSREKKESFPLTVTSAQKNPTAFYLCASSRGYQETQYFGPGTRLLVL.

The V and J genes are TRBV29-1 and TRBJ2-1; 7 positions agree with TRBD2. The CDR3 is 13 residues long. V lost 8 bases, J lost 3 bases, and 7 bases stayed unmatched. Germline V gene lookup returns CDR1 SQVTM and CDR2 ANQGSEA. CDR3 nucleotide sequence: TGCAGCATACCAGCGGGAAGCTACAATGAGCAGTTCTTC. Translating gives CSIPAGSYNEQFF.